This section outlines one TCR beta chain sequence together with its context. The record originates from a study of blood T cell repertoires in COVID-19. Germline V gene data show CDR1 as MNHGY and CDR2 as SAAAGT. The CDR3 runs 20 residues. Trimming took 7 bases from V and 4 from J; bases not matched to a gene: 23. The method was immunoSEQ multiplex PCR; TCRdb's version includes in-frame clones alone and lacks a portion of them. The sample has about 73,000 clones, over 75% seen once. Sequencing was carried out using peripheral blood. The rearrangement links TRBV6-8 to TRBJ1-3; 9 positions match TRBD1. The TCR comes from a woman aged 55-69 years with acute or convalescent COVID-19. The CDR3 DNA sequence: TGTGCCAGCACCCCGCCCCCGGGACAGGGTAGTAAATTTGAGGGAAACACCATATATTTT. Its translation is CASTPPPGQGSKFEGNTIYF.